This TCR beta chain was retrieved from a study of blood T cell repertoires in COVID-19. Study-level background: Acute and convalescent COVID-19 specimens originated in the United States, Italy and Spain. PBMCs, B-cell-depleted T cells, or T cells were the source of the cDNA or gDNA that made up the material.

Authors' analysis steps: The authors estimated nucleated cell counts from reference gene primer amplification. Profiling relied on immunoSEQ multiplex PCR, and the TCRdb table lists in-frame clones only, not all of them. That table furnishes V, J and clone size, whereas the DNA furnished D and trimming. This table has 140,000 or so clones, just under 90% appearing once. Germline CDR1 and CDR2: MNHEY and SVGAGI. CDR3 length equals 16 residues. V was shortened by 0 bases and J by 0 bases, with 11 bases between the two germline ends. Sequencing input: peripheral blood. This chain uses TRBV6-5 with TRBJ1-1; D gene uncertain. This clonotype was sampled from a woman between 45 and 60 years old with active or convalescent COVID-19. The CDR3 nucleotides are TGTGCCAGCAGTTACTCGAATGCGGTAATGAACACTGAAGCTTTCTTT. Its translation: CASSYSNAVMNTEAFF.